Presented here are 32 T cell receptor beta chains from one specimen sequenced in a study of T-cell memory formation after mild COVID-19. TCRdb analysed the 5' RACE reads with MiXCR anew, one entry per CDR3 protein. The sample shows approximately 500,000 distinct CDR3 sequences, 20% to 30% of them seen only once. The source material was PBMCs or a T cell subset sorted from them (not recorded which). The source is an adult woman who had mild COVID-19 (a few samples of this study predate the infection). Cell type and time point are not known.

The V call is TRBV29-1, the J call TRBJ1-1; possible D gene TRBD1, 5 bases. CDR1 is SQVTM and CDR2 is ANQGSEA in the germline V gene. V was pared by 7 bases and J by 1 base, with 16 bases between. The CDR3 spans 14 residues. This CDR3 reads CSGVRDSSNTEAFF. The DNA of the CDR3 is TGCAGCGGGGTAAGAGACAGCTCGAACACTGAAGCTTTCTTT.

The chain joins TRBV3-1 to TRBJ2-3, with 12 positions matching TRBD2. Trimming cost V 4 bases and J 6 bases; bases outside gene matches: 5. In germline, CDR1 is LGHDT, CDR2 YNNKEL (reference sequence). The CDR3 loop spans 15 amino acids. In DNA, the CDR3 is TGTGCCAGCAGCCGACTAGCGGGGGATCTGGATACGCAGTATTTT. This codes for CASSRLAGDLDTQYF.

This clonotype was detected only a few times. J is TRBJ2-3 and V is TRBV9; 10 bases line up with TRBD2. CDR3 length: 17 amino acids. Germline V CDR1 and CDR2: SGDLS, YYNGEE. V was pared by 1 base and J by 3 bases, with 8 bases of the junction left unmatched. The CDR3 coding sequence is TGTGCCAGCAGCGTACTAAGCGGGACTAGCGCTACAGATACGCAGTATTTT. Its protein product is CASSVLSGTSATDTQYF.

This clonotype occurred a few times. The CDR3 loop reads CASSLQGTGGNEQYF. The CDR3 DNA is TGCGCCAGCAGCCTTCAAGGGACAGGGGGCAACGAGCAGTACTTC. This sequence joins TRBV5-1 and TRBJ2-7; 12 bases are a match to TRBD1. J gave up 5 bases and V 4 bases, and 7 bases lay outside the gene matches. There are 15 residues in the CDR3. CDR1 and CDR2 from the germline V gene are SGHRS and YFSETQ.

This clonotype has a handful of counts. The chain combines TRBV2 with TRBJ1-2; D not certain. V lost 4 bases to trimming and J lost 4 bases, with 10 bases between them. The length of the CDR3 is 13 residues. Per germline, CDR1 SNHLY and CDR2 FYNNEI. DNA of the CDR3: TGTGCCAGCAGTGGTGGGCTATCCTATGGCTACACCTTC. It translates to CASSGGLSYGYTF.

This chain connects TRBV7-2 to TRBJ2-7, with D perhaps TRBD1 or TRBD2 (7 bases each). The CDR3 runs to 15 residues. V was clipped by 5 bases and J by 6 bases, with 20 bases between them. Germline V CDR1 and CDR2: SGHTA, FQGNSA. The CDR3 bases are TGTGCCAGCAGCCCCCAGGGGGGAGGGCCTCTCGAGCAGTACTTC. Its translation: CASSPQGGGPLEQYF.

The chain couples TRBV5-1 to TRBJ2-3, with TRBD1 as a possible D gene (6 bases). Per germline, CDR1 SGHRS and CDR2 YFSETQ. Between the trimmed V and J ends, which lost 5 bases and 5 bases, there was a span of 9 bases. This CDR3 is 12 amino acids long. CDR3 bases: TGCGCCAGCAGGGGGGCGGAAGATACGCAGTATTTT. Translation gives CASRGAEDTQYF.

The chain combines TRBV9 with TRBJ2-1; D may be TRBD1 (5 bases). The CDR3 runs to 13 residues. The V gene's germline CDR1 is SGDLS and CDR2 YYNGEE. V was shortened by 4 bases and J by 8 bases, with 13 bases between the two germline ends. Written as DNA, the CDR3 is TGTGCCAGCAGCCCGGCAGGGTTGGATGAGCAGTTCTTC. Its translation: CASSPAGLDEQFF.

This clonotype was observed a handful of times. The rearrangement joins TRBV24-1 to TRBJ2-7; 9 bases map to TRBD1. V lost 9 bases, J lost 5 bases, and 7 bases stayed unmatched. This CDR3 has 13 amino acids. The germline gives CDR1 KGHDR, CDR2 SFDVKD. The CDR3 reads CATEGQGSNEQYF. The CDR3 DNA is TGTGCCACCGAAGGACAGGGGTCCAACGAGCAGTACTTC.

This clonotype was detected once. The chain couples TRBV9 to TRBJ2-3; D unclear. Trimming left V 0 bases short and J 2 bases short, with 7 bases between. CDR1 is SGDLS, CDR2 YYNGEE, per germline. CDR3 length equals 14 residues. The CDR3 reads CASSVEGHTDTQYF. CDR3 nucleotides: TGTGCCAGCAGCGTAGAGGGCCACACAGATACGCAGTATTTT.

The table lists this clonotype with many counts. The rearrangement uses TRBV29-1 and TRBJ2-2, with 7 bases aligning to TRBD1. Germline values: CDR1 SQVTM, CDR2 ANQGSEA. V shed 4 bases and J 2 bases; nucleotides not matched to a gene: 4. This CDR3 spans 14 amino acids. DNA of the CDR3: TGCAGCGTTGTGAGGGGGCAAAACACCGGGGAGCTGTTTTTT. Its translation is CSVVRGQNTGELFF.

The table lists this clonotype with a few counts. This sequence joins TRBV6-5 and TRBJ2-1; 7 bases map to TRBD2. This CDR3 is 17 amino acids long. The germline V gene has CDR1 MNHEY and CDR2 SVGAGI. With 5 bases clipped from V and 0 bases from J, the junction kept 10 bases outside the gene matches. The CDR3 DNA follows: TGTGCCAGCAGTCAGACAGCGGGAACCCGCTCCTACAATGAGCAGTTCTTC. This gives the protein CASSQTAGTRSYNEQFF.

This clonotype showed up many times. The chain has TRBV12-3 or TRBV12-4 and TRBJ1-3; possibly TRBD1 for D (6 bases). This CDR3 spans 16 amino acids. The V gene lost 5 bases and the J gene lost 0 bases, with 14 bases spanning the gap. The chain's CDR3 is CASSAQQGLSGNTIYF. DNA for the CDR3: TGTGCCAGCAGTGCACAACAGGGCCTCTCTGGAAACACCATATATTTT.

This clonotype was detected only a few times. The CDR3 sequence: CATSTGGEGRQPQHF. The CDR3 DNA reads TGTGCCACCTCGACAGGGGGCGAAGGACGTCAGCCCCAGCATTTT. The chain joins TRBV24-1 to TRBJ1-5; 10 nucleotides agree with TRBD1. This CDR3 is 15 amino acids long. Unmatched junction bases numbered 10, after V lost 9 bases and J lost 6 bases. Germline values: CDR1 KGHDR, CDR2 SFDVKD.

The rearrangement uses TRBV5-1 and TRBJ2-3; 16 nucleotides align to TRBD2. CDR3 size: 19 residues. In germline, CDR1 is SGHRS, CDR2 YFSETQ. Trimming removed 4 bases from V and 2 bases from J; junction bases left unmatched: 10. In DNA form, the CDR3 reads TGCGCCAGCAGCCCTGGTGGGACTAGCGGGGGGGCCTCCACAGATACGCAGTATTTT. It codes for CASSPGGTSGGASTDTQYF.

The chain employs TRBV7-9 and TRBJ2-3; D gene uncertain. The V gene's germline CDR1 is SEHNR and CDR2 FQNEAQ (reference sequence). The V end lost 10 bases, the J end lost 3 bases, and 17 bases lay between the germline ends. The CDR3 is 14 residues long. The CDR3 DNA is TGTGCCACCCACCCCTGGGTAGCAACAGATACGCAGTATTTT. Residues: CATHPWVATDTQYF.

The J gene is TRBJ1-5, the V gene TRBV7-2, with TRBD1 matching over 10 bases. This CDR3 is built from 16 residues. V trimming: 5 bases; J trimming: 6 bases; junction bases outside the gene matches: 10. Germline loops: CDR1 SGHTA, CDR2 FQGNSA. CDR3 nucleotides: TGTGCCAGCAGCCAGGGGACAGGGGCGGGGGGTCAGCCCCAGCATTTT. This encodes CASSQGTGAGGQPQHF.

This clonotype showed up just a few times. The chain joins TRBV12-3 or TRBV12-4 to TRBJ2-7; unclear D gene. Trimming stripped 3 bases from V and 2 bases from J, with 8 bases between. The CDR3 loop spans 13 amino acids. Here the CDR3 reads CASSFSRAYEQYF. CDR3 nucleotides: TGTGCCAGCAGTTTTTCAAGAGCCTACGAGCAGTACTTC.

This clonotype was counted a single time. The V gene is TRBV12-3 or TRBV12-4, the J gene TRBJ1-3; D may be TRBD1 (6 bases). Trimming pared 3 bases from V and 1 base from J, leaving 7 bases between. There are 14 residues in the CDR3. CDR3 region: CASSFQGSGNTIYF. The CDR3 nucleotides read TGTGCCAGCAGTTTTCAGGGGTCTGGAAACACCATATATTTT.

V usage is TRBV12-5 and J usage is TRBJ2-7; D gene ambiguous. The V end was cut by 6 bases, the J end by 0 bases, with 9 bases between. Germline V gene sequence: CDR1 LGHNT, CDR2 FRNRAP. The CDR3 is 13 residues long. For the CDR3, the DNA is TGTGCTAGTGGGCTCGTCCCCTCCTACGAGCAGTACTTC. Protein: CASGLVPSYEQYF.

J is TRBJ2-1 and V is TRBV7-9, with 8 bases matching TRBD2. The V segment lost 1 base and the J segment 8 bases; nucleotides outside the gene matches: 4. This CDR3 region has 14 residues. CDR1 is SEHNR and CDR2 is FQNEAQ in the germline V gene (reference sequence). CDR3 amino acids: CASSLGSGLDEQFF. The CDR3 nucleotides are TGTGCCAGCAGCTTAGGGTCGGGACTAGATGAGCAGTTCTTC.

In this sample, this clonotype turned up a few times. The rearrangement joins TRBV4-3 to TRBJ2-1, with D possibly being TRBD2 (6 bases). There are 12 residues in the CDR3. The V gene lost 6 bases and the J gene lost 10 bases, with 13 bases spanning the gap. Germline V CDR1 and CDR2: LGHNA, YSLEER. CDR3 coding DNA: TGCGCCAGCAGTCGCTTCGCGGGAGAGCAGTTCTTC. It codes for CASSRFAGEQFF.

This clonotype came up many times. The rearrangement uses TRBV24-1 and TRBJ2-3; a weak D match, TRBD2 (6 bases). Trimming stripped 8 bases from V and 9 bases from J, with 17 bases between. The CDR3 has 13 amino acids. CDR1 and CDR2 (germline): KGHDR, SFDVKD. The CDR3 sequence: CATTSSGGSTQYF. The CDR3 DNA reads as TGTGCCACCACCAGTTCCGGAGGGAGCACGCAGTATTTT.

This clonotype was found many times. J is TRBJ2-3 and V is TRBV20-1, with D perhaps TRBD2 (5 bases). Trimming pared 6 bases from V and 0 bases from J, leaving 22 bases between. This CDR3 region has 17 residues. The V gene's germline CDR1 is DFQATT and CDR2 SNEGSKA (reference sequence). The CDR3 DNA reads TGCAGTGCACCCACAGCTTCGGGGATTAAAAGCACAGATACGCAGTATTTT. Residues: CSAPTASGIKSTDTQYF.

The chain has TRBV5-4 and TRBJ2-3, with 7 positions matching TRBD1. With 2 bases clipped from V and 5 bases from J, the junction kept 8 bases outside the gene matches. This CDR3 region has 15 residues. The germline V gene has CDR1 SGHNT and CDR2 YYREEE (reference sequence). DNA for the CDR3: TGTGCCAGCAGCTTACCGACAGGGAATGGAGATACGCAGTATTTT. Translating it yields CASSLPTGNGDTQYF. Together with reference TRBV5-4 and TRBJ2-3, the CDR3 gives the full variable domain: ETGVTQSPTHLIKTRGQQVTLRCSSQSGHNTVSWYQQALGQGPQFIFQYYREEENGRGNFPPRFSGLQFPNYSSELNVNALELDDSALYLCASSLPTGNGDTQYFGPGTRLTVL.

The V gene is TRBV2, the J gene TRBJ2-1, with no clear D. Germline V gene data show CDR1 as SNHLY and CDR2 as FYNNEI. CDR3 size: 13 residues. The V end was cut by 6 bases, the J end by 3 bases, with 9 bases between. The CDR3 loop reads CASSVWGYNEQFF. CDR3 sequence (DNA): TGTGCCAGCAGCGTTTGGGGCTACAATGAGCAGTTCTTC.

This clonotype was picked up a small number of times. The CDR3 nucleotides read TGCGCCAGCAGCTTGGGGGGGACCTCAGGAACGCCCCCACTAGCCAAAAACATTCAGTACTTC. It encodes CASSLGGTSGTPPLAKNIQYF. This rearrangement joins TRBV5-1 to TRBJ2-4, with D perhaps matching TRBD1 or TRBD2 (5 bases each). Per germline, CDR1 SGHRS and CDR2 YFSETQ. Trimming took 0 bases from V and 0 from J, leaving 25 bases between them. The CDR3 extends over 21 amino acids.

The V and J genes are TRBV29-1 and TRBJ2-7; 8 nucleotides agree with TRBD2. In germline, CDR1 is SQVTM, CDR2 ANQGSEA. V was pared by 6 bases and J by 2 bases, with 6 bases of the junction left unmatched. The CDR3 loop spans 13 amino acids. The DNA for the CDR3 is TGCAGCGTCCGGGGGGGGGACACCTACGAGCAGTACTTC. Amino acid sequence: CSVRGGDTYEQYF.

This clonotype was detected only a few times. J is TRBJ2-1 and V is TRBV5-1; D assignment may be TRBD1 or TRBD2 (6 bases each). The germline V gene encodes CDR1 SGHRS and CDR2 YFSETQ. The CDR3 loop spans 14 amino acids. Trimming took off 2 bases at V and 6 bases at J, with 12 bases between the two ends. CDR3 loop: CASSFGEGGNEQFF. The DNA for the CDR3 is TGCGCCAGCAGCTTTGGTGAGGGGGGCAATGAGCAGTTCTTC.

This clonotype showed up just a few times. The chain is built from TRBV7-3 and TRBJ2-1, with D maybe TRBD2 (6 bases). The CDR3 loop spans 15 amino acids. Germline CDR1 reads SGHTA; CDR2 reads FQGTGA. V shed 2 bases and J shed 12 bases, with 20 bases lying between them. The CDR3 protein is CASSLDITPGRGQFF. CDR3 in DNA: TGTGCCAGCAGCTTAGATATTACCCCAGGGCGGGGGCAGTTCTTC.

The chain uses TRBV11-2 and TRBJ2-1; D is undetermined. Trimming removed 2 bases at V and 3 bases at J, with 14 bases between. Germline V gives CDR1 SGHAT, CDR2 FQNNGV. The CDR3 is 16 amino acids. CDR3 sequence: CASSLMKGRHYNEQFF. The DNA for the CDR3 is TGTGCCAGCAGCTTAATGAAGGGCCGACACTACAATGAGCAGTTCTTC.

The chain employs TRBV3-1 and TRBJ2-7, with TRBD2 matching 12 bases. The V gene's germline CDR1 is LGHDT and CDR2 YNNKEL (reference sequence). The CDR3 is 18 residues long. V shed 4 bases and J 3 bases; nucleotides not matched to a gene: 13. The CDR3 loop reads CASSRMTSGGRSYYEQYF. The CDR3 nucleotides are TGTGCCAGCAGCCGAATGACTAGCGGGGGACGTAGCTACTACGAGCAGTACTTC.